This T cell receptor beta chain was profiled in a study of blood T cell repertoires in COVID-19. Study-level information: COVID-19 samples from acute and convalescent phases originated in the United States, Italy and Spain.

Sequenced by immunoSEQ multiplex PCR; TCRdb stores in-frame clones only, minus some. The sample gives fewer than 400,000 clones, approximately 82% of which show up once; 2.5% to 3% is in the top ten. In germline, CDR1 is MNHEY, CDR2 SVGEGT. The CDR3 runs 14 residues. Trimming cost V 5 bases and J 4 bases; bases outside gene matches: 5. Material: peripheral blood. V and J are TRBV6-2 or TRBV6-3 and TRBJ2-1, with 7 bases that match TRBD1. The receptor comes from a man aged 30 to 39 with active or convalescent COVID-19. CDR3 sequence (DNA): TGTGCCAGCAGTGACAGGGTCCCTTACAATGAGCAGTTCTTC. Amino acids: CASSDRVPYNEQFF.